This is a list of T cell receptor beta chains from one sample in a study of tumor and adjacent non-tumor tissue in lung cancer. TCRdb itself ran the multiplex PCR reads through MiXCR, one entry per CDR3 protein. The sample carries fewer than 120,000 distinct CDR3 sequences, over 70% recorded once. The material sequenced was lung tumor tissue. The receptors were sampled from a man between 65 and 79 years old with non-small cell lung cancer. The CDR3 runs from the conserved cysteine through the conserved F or W. Each record gives: J gene, clone size, D gene, V gene, CDR3 DNA, CDR3 protein. The D gene is left open where the match is weak. The size entry is marked missing in some rows and otherwise reads once, few, many or a size class.

J: TRBJ2-3
size: -
D: -
V: TRBV29-1
DNA: TGCAGCGCCGCCGGGATTAGCGGCACAGATACGCAATATTTT
CDR3: CSAAGISGTDTQYF

J: TRBJ1-2
size: -
D: -
V: TRBV12-3/TRBV12-4
DNA: TGTGCCAGCAGTTTATTAACAGGGTTTGACTTTGGCTACACCTTC
CDR3: CASSLLTGFDFGYTF

J: TRBJ2-7
size: -
D: TRBD2
V: TRBV20-1
DNA: TGCAGTGCCGAACAGCGGGATGGTGTCTACAAGCAGTACTTC
CDR3: CSAEQRDGVYKQYF

J: TRBJ2-1
size: once
D: TRBD2
V: TRBV4-3
DNA: TGCGCCAGCAGCCTTCTTCTAGCGGGAGGGCAGGAGCAGTTCTTC
CDR3: CASSLLLAGGQEQFF

J: TRBJ1-2
size: few
D: -
V: TRBV6-5
DNA: TGTGCCAGCAGACCTACAACCGGGGGGCGAGGTTACTATGGCTACACCTTC
CDR3: CASRPTTGGRGYYGYTF

J: TRBJ1-3
size: once
D: TRBD1
V: TRBV5-1
DNA: TGCGCCAGCAGCGTAGACAGGGCCGGCCCTGGAGACACCATATATTTT
CDR3: CASSVDRAGPGDTIYF

J: TRBJ2-5
size: -
D: -
V: TRBV29-1
DNA: TGCGGCACCAAGCTCTACCTCCAGACAGGTCAAGAGACTCAGTACTTC
CDR3: CGTKLYLQTGQETQYF

J: TRBJ2-7
size: -
D: TRBD2
V: TRBV6-5
DNA: TGTGCCGTCGGAAGGGGACTAGCAGGTCCTTACGAGCATTACTTC
CDR3: CAVGRGLAGPYEHYF

J: TRBJ1-2
size: -
D: TRBD1
V: TRBV28
DNA: TGTGCCATCAGTTTGACCAGGGGGGGTGGCTACACCTTC
CDR3: CAISLTRGGGYTF

J: TRBJ1-1
size: -
D: -
V: TRBV29-1
DNA: TGTAGCGTTGAAGATCGAGGGTTGAACACTGAAGCTTTCTTT
CDR3: CSVEDRGLNTEAFF

J: TRBJ2-1
size: -
D: TRBD2
V: TRBV11-3
DNA: TGTGCCAGCAGCCTCCCATGGACTAGCGGGGGCTACAATGAACAGTTCTTC
CDR3: CASSLPWTSGGYNEQFF

J: TRBJ2-5
size: -
D: -
V: TRBV28
DNA: TGTGCCAGCAGTACGAGGGCGCTTCCCCCCCAAGAGATCCACTACTTC
CDR3: CASSTRALPPQEIHYF

J: TRBJ2-3
size: many
D: -
V: TRBV20-1
DNA: TGCAGTGCTAGAGATCGACAGCAGTCCACAGATACGCAGTATTTT
CDR3: CSARDRQQSTDTQYF

J: TRBJ1-4
size: -
D: -
V: TRBV4-2
DNA: TGTGCCAGCGGCCAAGTACTGTTGGGAGTAGCTAATGAAAAACTGTTTTTT
CDR3: CASGQVLLGVANEKLFF

J: TRBJ2-3
size: many
D: -
V: TRBV15
DNA: TGTGCCACCAGCAGAGGCGATTCAGGGGTCCCAGATACGCAGTATTTT
CDR3: CATSRGDSGVPDTQYF

J: TRBJ1-2
size: -
D: -
V: TRBV5-4
DNA: TGTGCCAGCAGCTTGTATTTGGGAGGAGGGAAGGCTAACTATGACTACACCTTC
CDR3: CASSLYLGGGKANYDYTF

J: TRBJ2-6
size: -
D: TRBD2
V: TRBV2
DNA: TGTGCCAGCAGCCTCGGGGGGTCGGGGTCTGGGGCCAACATCCTGACTTTC
CDR3: CASSLGGSGSGANILTF

J: TRBJ1-6
size: -
D: -
V: TRBV7-9
DNA: TGTGCCAGCAGCTTAGCTTTATTCCTGGTCTATAATTCACCCCTCCATTTT
CDR3: CASSLALFLVYNSPLHF

J: TRBJ2-7
size: many
D: TRBD2
V: TRBV20-1
DNA: TGCAGTGCTAGAGCCGGGCTAGCGGGCTACGAGCAGTACTTC
CDR3: CSARAGLAGYEQYF

J: TRBJ2-7
size: once
D: TRBD1
V: TRBV28
DNA: TGTGCCAGCAGTCCACAGGGGCCGGCCGAGCAGTACTTC
CDR3: CASSPQGPAEQYF

J: TRBJ2-5
size: -
D: -
V: TRBV11-3
DNA: TGTACCAGCAGCTTAGGGATTAGTCTTGACGAGACCCGGTACTTC
CDR3: CTSSLGISLDETRYF

J: TRBJ1-1
size: -
D: -
V: TRBV28
DNA: TGTGCCAGCACCTCCGCGGAGGGGGTGATAGTCTACGACACTGAAGCTTTCTTT
CDR3: CASTSAEGVIVYDTEAFF

J: TRBJ2-5
size: -
D: TRBD2
V: TRBV5-4
DNA: TGTGCCAGCAGTTTGGGTAGCGGGTGTGTGTGGGAGACCCAGTACTTC
CDR3: CASSLGSGCVWETQYF

J: TRBJ1-2
size: -
D: -
V: TRBV10-2
DNA: TGCACCAGCAGCGAGTGGGGACATGGGAATGGCTACACCTTC
CDR3: CTSSEWGHGNGYTF

J: TRBJ2-2
size: few
D: TRBD2
V: TRBV11-2
DNA: TGTGCCAGCAGGTCCTCTAGCGGGAGCTCCGTCGGGGAGCTGTTTTTT
CDR3: CASRSSSGSSVGELFF

J: TRBJ2-3
size: few
D: -
V: TRBV29-1
DNA: TGCAGTCTTGAAGAAGTAGTAGCAGATACGCAGTATTTT
CDR3: CSLEEVVADTQYF

J: TRBJ1-2
size: -
D: -
V: TRBV6-5
DNA: TGTGCTACCTGGGGGGGTGGCTATGGCTACACCTTC
CDR3: CATWGGGYGYTF

J: TRBJ2-5
size: -
D: TRBD2
V: TRBV10-1
DNA: TGTGCCAGCAGTGTTGGGACTAGCGGGGGCGAGGAGACCCGGTACTTC
CDR3: CASSVGTSGGEETRYF

J: TRBJ2-1
size: -
D: -
V: TRBV10-3
DNA: TGTGCCATCAGTGAGTATCGGGACTCCTACAAAGAGCAGTTCTTC
CDR3: CAISEYRDSYKEQFF

J: TRBJ2-7
size: -
D: -
V: TRBV5-1
DNA: TGCGCCGGCAGCCAAGGGGGAAGCTCCTGCGAGCAGTACTTC
CDR3: CAGSQGGSSCEQYF

J: TRBJ2-5
size: -
D: -
V: TRBV5-1
DNA: TGCGCCAGCAGCAGGCGGGACGGACGGTCCCTAGCGACCCAGTACTTC
CDR3: CASSRRDGRSLATQYF

J: TRBJ1-2
size: -
D: TRBD1
V: TRBV6-5
DNA: TGTGTCAGCAGTTACTTACAGGGGGATGGCTACACCTTC
CDR3: CVSSYLQGDGYTF

J: TRBJ2-1
size: -
D: -
V: TRBV4-2
DNA: TGTGCCACCAGGGGCAACAATAAGCAGTTCTTC
CDR3: CATRGNNKQFF

J: TRBJ1-6
size: -
D: -
V: TRBV12-3/TRBV12-4
DNA: TGTGTCAGCAGCCTCGGAGAGGGTCTGGGTAATTCACCCCTCCACTTT
CDR3: CVSSLGEGLGNSPLHF

J: TRBJ2-5
size: -
D: -
V: TRBV29-1
DNA: TGCAGCATTGATCTAGTTTCGGAGACCCAGTACTTC
CDR3: CSIDLVSETQYF

J: TRBJ2-1
size: -
D: -
V: TRBV6-5
DNA: TGTGCCGGCAGTACGAGGTCAGGTAGGTTCAATGAGCAGTTCTTC
CDR3: CAGSTRSGRFNEQFF

J: TRBJ2-3
size: -
D: -
V: TRBV5-4
DNA: TGTGCCAGCAGTCTTGCCCAGGGCACATATACGCAGTATTTT
CDR3: CASSLAQGTYTQYF

J: TRBJ2-2
size: -
D: -
V: TRBV11-2
DNA: TGTGCTAGCAGCCTGGTCTGTCAGTCCGGGGACCTGTTTTTT
CDR3: CASSLVCQSGDLFF

J: TRBJ1-2
size: -
D: -
V: TRBV20-1
DNA: TGCAGTGCTGGCTCGGAGGTTAGCTATTGTTACACCTTC
CDR3: CSAGSEVSYCYTF

J: TRBJ2-7
size: -
D: -
V: TRBV6-6
DNA: TGTGCCAGCAGTTCCGACACGGGATCCTACGAGCAGTGCTTC
CDR3: CASSSDTGSYEQCF

J: TRBJ2-5
size: many
D: -
V: TRBV12-3/TRBV12-4
DNA: TGTGCCAGCAGTCTCAGGGGGACCCAGTACTTC
CDR3: CASSLRGTQYF

J: TRBJ2-7
size: -
D: -
V: TRBV5-6
DNA: TGTGCCAGCAGCTCCCTAGGATCTAACTACGAGCAGTACTTC
CDR3: CASSSLGSNYEQYF

J: TRBJ2-1
size: -
D: -
V: TRBV11-1
DNA: TGTGCCAGCAGCTTAGTTATCAGGGTCGGTGAGCAGTTCTTC
CDR3: CASSLVIRVGEQFF

J: TRBJ2-1
size: -
D: -
V: TRBV5-1
DNA: TGCGCCAGCAGCTCGTCATGGTGCTCGAACAATGAGCAGTTCTTC
CDR3: CASSSSWCSNNEQFF

J: TRBJ1-5
size: -
D: -
V: TRBV6-6
DNA: TGTGTCAGCAGTTACGGGAATCAGCCCCAACATTTT
CDR3: CVSSYGNQPQHF

J: TRBJ1-4
size: -
D: -
V: TRBV14
DNA: TGTGCCAGCAGACAAGTTTCGGTGTTAGATGAAAAACTGTTTTTT
CDR3: CASRQVSVLDEKLFF

J: TRBJ2-2
size: once
D: -
V: TRBV11-2
DNA: TGTTCTAGCAGCCTGGATAGTCAGTCCGGGGAGCTGTTTTTT
CDR3: CSSSLDSQSGELFF

J: TRBJ1-1
size: -
D: -
V: TRBV11-2
DNA: TGTGCCAGTAGCTTAGCGGAGGTGGGGATGAACACTAAAGCTTTCTTT
CDR3: CASSLAEVGMNTKAFF

J: TRBJ2-1
size: -
D: -
V: TRBV11-1
DNA: TGTGCCAGCAGCTTAGCTACCAGTGTCGATGAGCAGTTCTTC
CDR3: CASSLATSVDEQFF

J: TRBJ1-6
size: once
D: -
V: TRBV28
DNA: TGTGCCAGCACCTCCGGAGTGGCGGGGAATTTACCCCTCCACTTT
CDR3: CASTSGVAGNLPLHF

J: TRBJ2-7
size: few
D: -
V: TRBV5-6
DNA: TGTGTCAGCAGCTCGGGGGCAGCGTACGAGCAGTACTTC
CDR3: CVSSSGAAYEQYF

J: TRBJ1-1
size: -
D: -
V: TRBV11-3
DNA: TGTGCCAGCGACTCAATTCGGGACACTGAAGCTTTCTTT
CDR3: CASDSIRDTEAFF

J: TRBJ1-1
size: -
D: -
V: TRBV6-5
DNA: TGTGCCAGCAGCTCGCCGGACAAGCTTAACACTAAAGCTTTCTTT
CDR3: CASSSPDKLNTKAFF

J: TRBJ2-1
size: -
D: TRBD2
V: TRBV28
DNA: TGTACCAGCATCGGCAGGATCGCGACTAGCGGGGTCCAGGGTGAGCAGTTCTTC
CDR3: CTSIGRIATSGVQGEQFF

J: TRBJ2-3
size: -
D: -
V: TRBV5-1
DNA: TGCGCCAGCAGCACTAATGACAGGCCTAATACGCAGTATTTT
CDR3: CASSTNDRPNTQYF

J: TRBJ1-2
size: -
D: -
V: TRBV12-3/TRBV12-4
DNA: TGTGCCAGCAGTTTATTGACAGTGTTTGGCTATGGCTACAGATTC
CDR3: CASSLLTVFGYGYRF

J: TRBJ2-4
size: many
D: TRBD1
V: TRBV6-6
DNA: TGTGCCAGCAGTTACCCGGGACAGCATGGGTCGAACATTCAGTACTTC
CDR3: CASSYPGQHGSNIQYF